Sequencing of this T cell receptor beta chain was carried out in a study of T cell repertoires in cytomegalovirus infection. Study-level findings and limits: CMV-specific TCR beta clonotypes restricted by HLA-C were the ones dominating the ex vivo response.

V was trimmed by 5 bases and J by 9 bases, leaving 12 bases between them. The CDR3 covers 12 residues. Germline V gene data show CDR1 as SEHNR and CDR2 as FQNEAQ (reference sequence). This clonotype was counted ten times or more. Its target is not known. TCRdb processed the reads anew with MiXCR; each CDR3 protein has one entry. Found here are over 250,000 distinct CDR3 sequences, less than 25% of them singletons; the top ten hold approximately 19%. The chain employs TRBV7-9 and TRBJ2-3; the D is unclear. The TCR originated in a human donor in good health (CMV status not recorded). Some clones in this sample may be carry-over from other donors' samples. The input for sequencing was cultured PBMCs, taken from culture after CMV antigen stimulation. The CDR3 is CASSPGQPTQYF. The CDR3 DNA sequence: TGTGCCAGCAGCCCGGGCCAACCGACGCAGTATTTT.